A single T cell receptor (beta chain) is shown here with its context. Its antigen remains unknown. The CDR3 totals 12 residues. Per the germline V gene, CDR1 is LGHNT and CDR2 is FRNRAP. V gave up 4 bases and J gave up 8 bases, with 8 bases separating them. The record originates from a study of shared clonotypes between healthy human individuals. Notes on the study in general: It was the non-shared clonotypes that had lower generation probabilities than clonotypes shared by all four donors. Few donors restricted represented genetic and exposure-history diversity.

As defined, naive CD8 cells were CD45RO-negative and positively selected for CCR7, with terminally differentiated effector memory CD45RA+ cells excluded. The data were produced by immunoSEQ multiplex PCR, yet TCRdb's version contains in-frame clones alone and is incomplete. Among about 580,000 clones listed, about 98% were seen once. The sequenced sample consisted of naive CD8+ T cells sorted from blood. V is TRBV12-5 and J is TRBJ2-2; D gene unclear. The receptor was derived from a man aged 25 to 40 in good health. CDR3 nucleotide sequence: TGTGCTAGTGGTTCTTACAGAGGGGAGCTGTTTTTT. Protein product: CASGSYRGELFF.